The rows below give T cell receptor beta chains drawn from one sample of a study of memory CD8 T cells in hepatitis C reinfection. Assay used: immunoSEQ multiplex PCR; TCRdb lists only in-frame clones, some missing. The sample has 50,000 or so clones; about nine tenths are singletons. Material for sequencing was naive CD8+ T cells sorted from blood. The receptors were sampled from a man younger than 35 with hepatitis C virus infection. The conserved cysteine and the conserved F or W are not part of the CDR3 here. Where a row states a size, it is once, few, many or the class of an expanded clone; other rows omit it.

clone_size | j_call | v_call | cdr3_aa
NA | TRBJ1-1 | TRBV4-1 | ASSQDRSGGEDTEAF
NA | TRBJ1-2 | TRBV19 | ASSMTGLRGYT
NA | TRBJ2-2 | TRBV4-1 | ASSQEDRDTGELF
once | TRBJ2-3 | TRBV6-1 | ASSEFSTGGSTDTQY
once | TRBJ2-2 | TRBV7-9 | ASSIPTSEGGGELF
once | TRBJ2-2 | TRBV19 | ASSPLAGYAGELF
NA | TRBJ1-3 | TRBV4-3 | ASSQDRQGTGNTIY
NA | TRBJ2-2 | TRBV9 | ASSAGTGTGELF
NA | TRBJ2-2 | TRBV29-1 | SAQGDGNTGELF
NA | TRBJ2-3 | TRBV6-5 | ASSYGASGYTDTQY